This is a list of T cell receptor beta chains from one sample in a study of blood T cell repertoires in COVID-19. Measured with immunoSEQ multiplex PCR; TCRdb has only the in-frame clones, and not every one. Of some 250,000 clones listed, around four fifths are singletons. Material for sequencing was PBMCs or T cells enriched from blood (not recorded which). Receptors originate from a man in his forties who had recovered from COVID-19. CDR3s include the opening cysteine and the closing phenylalanine or tryptophan. A D gene is named only where the DNA matches it firmly. Size is omitted from some rows. Given values are once, few, many or a class for expanded clones.

TRBV19	.	TRBD1	TRBJ1-1	CASSIQGVNTEAFF	TGTGCCAGTAGCATACAGGGGGTGAACACTGAAGCTTTCTTT
TRBV4-3	.	TRBD1	TRBJ2-7	CASSQVEGAFPYEQYF	TGCGCCAGCAGCCAAGTTGAGGGGGCCTTTCCCTACGAGCAGTACTTC
TRBV5-4	.	TRBD1	TRBJ2-7	CASSAGTGSSYEQYF	TGTGCCAGCAGTGCTGGGACAGGGTCCTCCTACGAGCAGTACTTC
TRBV7-2	.	.	TRBJ1-6	CASSSDRNSPLHF	TGTGCCAGCAGCTCTGACAGAAATTCACCCCTCCACTTT
TRBV29-1	once	.	TRBJ1-1	CSAEPSLNTEAFF	TGCAGCGCCGAACCCAGTTTGAACACTGAAGCTTTCTTT
TRBV3-1/TRBV3-2	once	.	TRBJ1-3	CASSQVGAGSGNTIYF	TGTGCCAGCAGCCAAGTCGGAGCGGGGTCAGGAAACACCATATATTTT
TRBV7-2	.	TRBD1	TRBJ1-5	CASSPRGDRHSNQPQHF	TGTGCCAGCAGCCCCCGAGGGGACAGGCATAGCAATCAGCCCCAGCATTTT
TRBV7-9	.	.	TRBJ1-4	CASSLHADSGEKLFF	TGTGCCAGCAGCCTTCACGCGGACTCGGGTGAAAAACTGTTTTTT
TRBV4-2	.	.	TRBJ2-3	CASSFESQDTQYF	TGTGCCAGCAGCTTCGAGAGCCAAGATACGCAGTATTTT
TRBV6-4	.	TRBD2	TRBJ2-7	CARRLAELYEQYF	TGTGCCCGGAGACTAGCGGAGCTGTACGAGCAGTACTTC
TRBV28	.	.	TRBJ2-3	CASRRAADTQYF	TGTGCCAGCAGGCGAGCTGCAGATACGCAGTATTTT
TRBV5-1	.	TRBD2	TRBJ2-2	CASSPDVPGGYTGELFF	TGCGCCAGCAGCCCGGACGTGCCGGGAGGGTACACCGGGGAGCTGTTTTTT
TRBV2	.	.	TRBJ2-7	CASSQGPGEQYF	TGTGCCAGCAGTCAGGGCCCAGGGGAGCAGTACTTC
TRBV12-3/TRBV12-4	.	.	TRBJ1-1	CASSLGGEAFF	TGTGCCAGCAGTTTGGGGGGTGAAGCTTTCTTT
TRBV7-9	.	.	TRBJ2-2	CASPLTRGSANTGELFF	TGTGCCTCCCCACTTACCCGGGGATCCGCGAACACCGGGGAGCTGTTTTTT
TRBV5-1	.	.	TRBJ2-6	CASTLGGSGANVLTF	TGCGCCAGCACCCTCGGCGGCTCTGGGGCCAACGTCCTGACTTTC
TRBV7-2	.	TRBD2	TRBJ2-5	CASSSYLAGARTQYF	TGTGCCAGCAGCTCGTACTTAGCGGGGGCCAGGACCCAGTACTTC
TRBV14	.	TRBD1	TRBJ1-5	CASSQTGNQPQHF	TGTGCCAGCAGCCAGACAGGGAATCAGCCCCAGCATTTT
TRBV20-1	.	.	TRBJ2-4	CSASSHSGFAKNIQYF	TGCAGTGCTAGTAGCCACTCAGGGTTCGCCAAAAACATTCAGTACTTC
TRBV18	.	.	TRBJ2-5	CASSPQGVETQYF	TGTGCCAGCTCACCACAAGGGGTCGAGACCCAGTACTTC
TRBV19	.	.	TRBJ2-2	CASHPRGAFTGELFF	TGTGCCAGTCACCCCCGGGGGGCCTTCACCGGGGAGCTGTTTTTT
TRBV3-1/TRBV3-2	.	.	TRBJ2-5	CASSQIGRRTQYF	TGTGCCAGCAGCCAAATCGGCAGGCGGACCCAGTACTTC
TRBV2	many	TRBD2	TRBJ2-3	CASGLAGSTDTQYF	TGTGCCAGCGGACTAGCGGGAAGCACAGATACGCAGTATTTT
TRBV28	.	.	TRBJ2-3	CASTPPRGGTDTQYF	TGTGCCAGCACCCCACCACGGGGAGGCACAGATACGCAGTATTTT
TRBV14	.	TRBD1	TRBJ1-1	CASSARQGVTEAFF	TGTGCCAGCAGCGCTAGACAGGGGGTCACTGAAGCTTTCTTT
TRBV28	.	.	TRBJ1-1	CASSPPKKGANTEAFF	TGTGCCAGCAGCCCCCCCAAGAAAGGGGCGAACACTGAAGCTTTCTTT
TRBV28	.	.	TRBJ1-1	CASSPGRLGTEAFF	TGTGCCAGCAGTCCAGGTCGGTTGGGCACTGAAGCTTTCTTT
TRBV2	few	.	TRBJ2-4	CASSDRSIQYF	TGTGCCAGCAGTGATCGGAGCATTCAGTACTTC
TRBV27	.	.	TRBJ2-3	CASSPRLATLSTDTQYF	TGTGCCAGCAGTCCTCGACTGGCGACCTTAAGCACAGATACGCAGTATTTT
TRBV27	.	.	TRBJ2-7	CASSLISGSEQYF	TGTGCCAGCAGTTTAATTTCGGGGAGCGAGCAGTACTTC
TRBV5-8	.	.	TRBJ2-5	CASRDGQSQETQYF	TGTGCCAGCCGAGACGGACAGTCCCAAGAGACCCAGTACTTC
TRBV5-4	.	.	TRBJ1-4	CASSLSGGRHEKLFF	TGTGCCAGCAGCTTGTCGGGAGGGAGACATGAAAAACTGTTTTTT
TRBV5-1	.	.	TRBJ2-3	CASSLSTVHLSTDTQYF	TGCGCCAGCAGCTTGTCTACGGTGCACCTATCAACAGATACGCAGTATTTT
TRBV25-1	once	TRBD2	TRBJ2-3	CASSEYKRGRTDTQYF	TGTGCCAGCAGTGAATATAAGCGGGGTCGCACAGATACGCAGTATTTT
TRBV3-1/TRBV3-2	.	.	TRBJ1-1	CASSLQSHNTEAFF	TGTGCCAGCAGCCTACAGTCCCATAACACTGAAGCTTTCTTT
TRBV19	.	.	TRBJ1-2	CASSISWGEFYGYTF	TGTGCCAGTAGTATCAGTTGGGGGGAGTTCTATGGCTACACCTTC
TRBV15	.	.	TRBJ2-1	CATSSRDNEQFF	TGTGCCACCAGCAGCAGGGACAATGAGCAGTTCTTC
TRBV5-1	once	TRBD1	TRBJ2-2	CASSARTGPYGELFF	TGCGCCAGCAGCGCCAGGACAGGCCCTTACGGGGAGCTGTTTTTT
TRBV7-6	.	TRBD1	TRBJ1-4	CASSRNRGSNEKLFF	TGTGCCAGCAGCCGAAACAGGGGATCTAATGAAAAACTGTTTTTT
TRBV7-8	.	TRBD2	TRBJ2-7	CASSPGTSLISYEQYF	TGTGCCAGCAGCCCCGGGACTAGCCTGATCTCCTACGAGCAGTACTTC
TRBV5-1	.	.	TRBJ1-2	CASSLSSNYGYTF	TGCGCCAGCAGCTTGTCGTCTAACTATGGCTACACCTTC
TRBV7-2	once	TRBD2	TRBJ2-3	CASSSGGSTDTQYF	TGTGCCAGCAGTAGCGGGGGTAGCACAGATACGCAGTATTTT
TRBV28	few	.	TRBJ1-1	CASSLGAGTEAFF	TGTGCCAGCAGTCTCGGTGCTGGCACTGAAGCTTTCTTT
TRBV28	.	TRBD1	TRBJ1-2	CASSRNRGFYGYTF	TGTGCCAGCAGCAGGAACAGGGGGTTTTATGGCTACACCTTC
TRBV29-1	once	TRBD1	TRBJ1-2	CSVARQGKDGYTF	TGCAGCGTGGCGCGACAGGGAAAGGATGGCTACACCTTC
TRBV30	.	.	TRBJ1-3	CAWSVRSDTVGYF	TGTGCCTGGAGTGTACGGTCCGATACGGTCGGGTATTTT
TRBV7-3	.	.	TRBJ2-7	CASSLSGGIVYEQYF	TGTGCCAGCAGCCTCTCAGGGGGGATAGTCTACGAGCAGTACTTC
TRBV3-1/TRBV3-2	.	.	TRBJ1-1	CASSQAGPAGRTFF	TGTGCCAGCAGCCAAGCGGGGCCCGCCGGGAGGACTTTCTTT
TRBV6-5	.	.	TRBJ2-3	CASSRTASTDTQYF	TGTGCCAGCAGTAGGACAGCTAGCACAGATACGCAGTATTTT
TRBV9	.	.	TRBJ1-2	CASSAGGGDPRGYTF	TGTGCCAGCAGCGCGGGAGGGGGGGACCCTCGTGGCTACACCTTC
TRBV5-1	.	.	TRBJ2-5	CASCLAGLGTQYF	TGCGCCAGCTGCCTCGCGGGGCTTGGGACCCAGTACTTC
TRBV28	.	.	TRBJ2-1	CASSLGGIRNNEQFF	TGTGCCAGCAGTTTAGGCGGGATAAGAAACAATGAGCAGTTCTTC